These 4 T cell receptor beta chains share one sample of origin, sequenced in a study of vaccination and CD4 T cells after COVID-19. The treatment was: approximately 10-day PBMC culture with coronavirus spike peptide pools or control peptides (ViraFEST assay). Oncomine TCR Beta short-read sequencing was applied to DNA from cultured CD4+ T cells. In TCRdb, the PCR reads were re-called with MiXCR into one record per CDR3 protein. The data hold around 20,000 distinct CDR3 sequences, with about 42% observed a single time. No antigen has been assigned to these receptors. The sequenced sample was CD4+ T cells from blood, cultured in vitro, obtained before SARS-CoV-2 vaccination. Receptors originate from a human donor who had recovered from COVID-19.

The chain recombines TRBV29-1 with TRBJ2-2; the D gene is possibly TRBD2 (7 bases). Germline CDR1 reads SQVTM; CDR2 reads ANQGSEA. The CDR3 length is 14 residues. V dropped 4 bases and J dropped 4 bases, with 13 bases sitting between them. The CDR3 is CSVGGGRGTGELFF. CDR3 coding DNA: TGCAGCGTTGGCGGGGGCCGGGGCACCGGGGAGCTGTTTTTT.

This chain connects TRBV14 to TRBJ2-2; TRBD1 or TRBD2 may be the D gene (5 bases each). The CDR3 runs to 16 residues. The V end lost 3 bases, the J end lost 2 bases, and 13 bases lay between the germline ends. Germline V gives CDR1 SGHDN, CDR2 FVKESK. Written as DNA, the CDR3 is TGTGCCAGCAGCCATCACCGGGGCCCTAACACCGGGGAGCTGTTTTTT. As protein: CASSHHRGPNTGELFF.

V and J are TRBV2 and TRBJ1-1, with D perhaps matching TRBD1 (6 bases). Germline CDR1 is SNHLY and CDR2 is FYNNEI. The CDR3 is 15 residues long. V was pared by 1 base and J by 1 base, with 10 bases between. The DNA of the CDR3 is TGTGCCAGCAGTGAAGTAGGGGGACGGAACACTGAAGCTTTCTTT. This encodes CASSEVGGRNTEAFF.

V gene TRBV20-1 combines with J gene TRBJ2-6; no clear D gene. Trimming removed 0 bases at V and 0 bases at J, with 6 bases between. The CDR3 has 15 amino acids. Per germline, CDR1 DFQATT and CDR2 SNEGSKA (reference sequence). CDR3 sequence (DNA): TGCAGTGCTAGAGACCCCAGCTCTGGGGCCAACGTCCTGACTTTC. Translating it yields CSARDPSSGANVLTF.